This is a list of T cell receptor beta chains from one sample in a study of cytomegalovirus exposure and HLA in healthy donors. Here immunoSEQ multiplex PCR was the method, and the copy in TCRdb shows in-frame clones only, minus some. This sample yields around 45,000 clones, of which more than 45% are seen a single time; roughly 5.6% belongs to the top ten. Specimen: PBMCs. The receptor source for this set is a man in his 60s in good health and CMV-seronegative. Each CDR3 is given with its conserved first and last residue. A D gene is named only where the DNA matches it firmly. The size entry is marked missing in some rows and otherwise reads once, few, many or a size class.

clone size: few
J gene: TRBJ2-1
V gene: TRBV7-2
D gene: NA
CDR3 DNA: TGTGCCAGCAGCTTAAGAGTCCATAATGAGCAGTTCTTC
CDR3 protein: CASSLRVHNEQFF

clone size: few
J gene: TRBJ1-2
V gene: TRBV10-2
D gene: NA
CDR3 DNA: TGCGCCAGCAGTGAGAGAACAGACTATGGCTACACCTTC
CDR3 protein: CASSERTDYGYTF

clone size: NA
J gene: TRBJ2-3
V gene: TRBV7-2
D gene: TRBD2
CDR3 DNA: TGTGCCAGCAGCCGGCGACTGGCGGGAGCCTCAGATACGCAGTATTTT
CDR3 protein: CASSRRLAGASDTQYF

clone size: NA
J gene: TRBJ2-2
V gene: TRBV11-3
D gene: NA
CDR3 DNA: TGTGCCAGCAGGCCAGGGGCCGGGGAGCTGTTTTTT
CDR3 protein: CASRPGAGELFF

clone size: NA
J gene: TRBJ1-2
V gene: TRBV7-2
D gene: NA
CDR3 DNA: TGTGCCAGCAGCTCCCCTCTCACAGGGCGGTATGGCTACACCTTC
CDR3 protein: CASSSPLTGRYGYTF

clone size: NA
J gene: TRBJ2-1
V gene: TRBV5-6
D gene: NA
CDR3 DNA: TGTGCCAGCAGCCGACGGCGGGACCTCTCCTACAATGAGCAGTTCTTC
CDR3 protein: CASSRRRDLSYNEQFF

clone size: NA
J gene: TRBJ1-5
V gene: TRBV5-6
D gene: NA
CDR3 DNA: TGTGCCAGCAGCAAATGGACAGATAGCAATCAGCCCCAGCATTTT
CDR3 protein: CASSKWTDSNQPQHF

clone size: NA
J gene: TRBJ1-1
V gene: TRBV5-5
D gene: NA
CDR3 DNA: TGTGCCAGCAGCTCAGAGTCGACTGGGAACACTGAAGCTTTCTTT
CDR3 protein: CASSSESTGNTEAFF

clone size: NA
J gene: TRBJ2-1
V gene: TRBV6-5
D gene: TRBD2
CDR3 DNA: TGTGCCAGCAGTACGACTAGCGGGAGTTTAATTGAGTTCTTC
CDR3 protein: CASSTTSGSLIEFF

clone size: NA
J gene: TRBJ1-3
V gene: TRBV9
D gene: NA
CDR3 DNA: TGTGCCAGCAGCGTAGCTGGCGGGGCCGGAAACACCATATATTTT
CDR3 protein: CASSVAGGAGNTIYF

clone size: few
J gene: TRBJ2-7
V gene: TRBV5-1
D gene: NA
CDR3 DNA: TGCGCCAGCAGCTTGGATGACGGAGCCACCTTGCGGTACTTC
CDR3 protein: CASSLDDGATLRYF

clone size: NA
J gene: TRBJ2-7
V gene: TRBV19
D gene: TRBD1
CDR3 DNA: TGTGCCAGTAAGGGACAGGGATACTACGAGCAGTACTTC
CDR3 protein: CASKGQGYYEQYF

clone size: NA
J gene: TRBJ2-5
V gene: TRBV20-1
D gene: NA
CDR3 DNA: TGCAGTGCTGGGACTCAAGAGACCCAGTACTTC
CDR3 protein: CSAGTQETQYF

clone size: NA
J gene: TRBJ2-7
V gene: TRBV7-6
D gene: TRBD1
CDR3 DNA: TGTGCCAGCAGCGGACAGGGTGGCGAGCAGTACTTC
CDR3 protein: CASSGQGGEQYF

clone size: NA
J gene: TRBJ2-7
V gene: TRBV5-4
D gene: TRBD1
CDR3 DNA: TGTGCCAGCAGCCCCACAGGGGTATCCTACGAGCAGTACTTC
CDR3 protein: CASSPTGVSYEQYF

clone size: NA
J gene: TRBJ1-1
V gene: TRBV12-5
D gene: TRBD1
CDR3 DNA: TGTGCTAGTGGTTTGGCTCGTGGGACAGGGTCCCTCTCGGCGACTGAAGCTTTCTTT
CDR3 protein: CASGLARGTGSLSATEAFF

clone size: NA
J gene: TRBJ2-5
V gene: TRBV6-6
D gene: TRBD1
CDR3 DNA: TGTGCCAGCAAGAAACCGGGACAGGGACAAGAGACCCAGTACTTC
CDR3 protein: CASKKPGQGQETQYF

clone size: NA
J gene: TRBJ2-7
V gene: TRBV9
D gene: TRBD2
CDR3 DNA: TGTGCCAGCAGCGTAGCACCGGGAGGCTCCTACGAGCAGTACTTC
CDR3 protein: CASSVAPGGSYEQYF

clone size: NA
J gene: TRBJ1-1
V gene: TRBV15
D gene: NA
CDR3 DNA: TGTGCCACCAGCAGAGAGCTGGGCTTGAACACTGAAGCTTTCTTT
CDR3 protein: CATSRELGLNTEAFF

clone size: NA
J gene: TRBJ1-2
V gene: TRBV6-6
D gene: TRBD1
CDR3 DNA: TGTGCCAGCAGTTACTCGACTACAGGGGTTGGCTACACCTTC
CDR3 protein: CASSYSTTGVGYTF

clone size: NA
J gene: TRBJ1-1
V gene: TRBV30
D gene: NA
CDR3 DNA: TGTGCCTGGAAAAGCGGTCAAGTCAGAGTGAACACTGAAGCTTTCTTT
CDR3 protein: CAWKSGQVRVNTEAFF

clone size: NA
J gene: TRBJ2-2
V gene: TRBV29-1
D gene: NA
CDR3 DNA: TGCAGCGTTGAAACAGGACATAACACCGGGGAGCTGTTTTTT
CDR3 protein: CSVETGHNTGELFF

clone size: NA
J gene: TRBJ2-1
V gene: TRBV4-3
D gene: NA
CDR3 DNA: TGCGCCAGCAGCCAGAGAAGCGGCTATGCCTACAATGAGCAGTTCTTC
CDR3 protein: CASSQRSGYAYNEQFF

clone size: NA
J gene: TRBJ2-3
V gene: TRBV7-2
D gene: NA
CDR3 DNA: TGTGCCAGCAGCTTAAGGAGGGGGCGTCAGAAGGCAGATACGCAGTATTTT
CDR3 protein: CASSLRRGRQKADTQYF

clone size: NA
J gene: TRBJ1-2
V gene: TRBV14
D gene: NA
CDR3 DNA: TGTGCCAGCAGCGCGCGTCCTACAGGGTCGGGTTATGGCTACACCTTC
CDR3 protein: CASSARPTGSGYGYTF

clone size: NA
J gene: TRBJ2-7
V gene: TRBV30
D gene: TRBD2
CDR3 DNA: TGTGCCTGGAGTGCCCCACTGGGGGGAGGGGAGCGCGAGCAGTACTTC
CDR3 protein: CAWSAPLGGGEREQYF

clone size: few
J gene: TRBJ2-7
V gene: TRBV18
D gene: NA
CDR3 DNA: TGTGCCAGCTCACCACTGGAGGGGCGGCGGGACTACGAGCAGTACTTC
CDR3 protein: CASSPLEGRRDYEQYF

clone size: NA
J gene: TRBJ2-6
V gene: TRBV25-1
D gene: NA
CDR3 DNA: TGTGCCAGCACCCCTTCTGGGGCCAACGTCCTGACTTTC
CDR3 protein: CASTPSGANVLTF

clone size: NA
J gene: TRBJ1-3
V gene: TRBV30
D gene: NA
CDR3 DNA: TGTGCCTGGAGTGCCGTAATTCCGGGGGGGGGAAGCTCTGGAAACACCATATATTTT
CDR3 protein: CAWSAVIPGGGSSGNTIYF

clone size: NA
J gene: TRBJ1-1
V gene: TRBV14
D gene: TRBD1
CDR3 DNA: TGTGCCACGGGGACAGGGCGGGGCACTGAAGCTTTCTTT
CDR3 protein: CATGTGRGTEAFF

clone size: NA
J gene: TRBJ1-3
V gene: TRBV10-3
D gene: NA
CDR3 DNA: TGTGCCATCCTCAGTGACTACTCTGGAAACACCATATATTTT
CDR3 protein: CAILSDYSGNTIYF

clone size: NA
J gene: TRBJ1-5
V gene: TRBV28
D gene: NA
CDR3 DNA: TGTGCCACCGCCTGGGGGGGCAATCAGCCCCAGCATTTT
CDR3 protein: CATAWGGNQPQHF

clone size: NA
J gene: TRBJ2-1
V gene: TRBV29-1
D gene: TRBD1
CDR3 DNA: TGCAGCGCCAAACGGGACAGTTCCTACAATGAGCAGTTCTTC
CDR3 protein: CSAKRDSSYNEQFF

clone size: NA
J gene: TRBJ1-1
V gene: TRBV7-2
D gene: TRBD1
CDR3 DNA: TGTGCCAGCAGCCGGACAGGGTGGACTGAAGCTTTCTTT
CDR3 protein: CASSRTGWTEAFF

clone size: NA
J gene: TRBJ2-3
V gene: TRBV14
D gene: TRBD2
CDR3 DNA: TGTGCCAGCAGCCGAGGGACTAGCCTAGATACGCAGTATTTT
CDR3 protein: CASSRGTSLDTQYF

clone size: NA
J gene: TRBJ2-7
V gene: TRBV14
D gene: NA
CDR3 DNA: TGTGCCAGCAGCCGGACAGTCCTCTACGAGCAGTACTTC
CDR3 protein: CASSRTVLYEQYF

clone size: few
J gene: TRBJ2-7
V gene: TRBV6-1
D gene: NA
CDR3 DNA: TGTGCCAGCAGTGAAAGAGGAACCGGGAAGCAGTACTTC
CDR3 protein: CASSERGTGKQYF

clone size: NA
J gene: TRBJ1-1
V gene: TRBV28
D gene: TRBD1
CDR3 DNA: TGTGCCAGCAACTCCTCTCCGGGACAGGGGGCGTCGGGGAACACTGAAGCTTTCTTT
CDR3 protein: CASNSSPGQGASGNTEAFF

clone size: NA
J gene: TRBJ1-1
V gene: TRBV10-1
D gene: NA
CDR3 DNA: TGCGCCAGTAGACAGAACTTGAACACTGAAGCTTTCTTT
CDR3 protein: CASRQNLNTEAFF

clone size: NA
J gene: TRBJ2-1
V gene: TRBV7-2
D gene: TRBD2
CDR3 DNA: TGTGCCAGCAGCGAACTAGCGGGAGGGTACAATGAGCAGTTCTTC
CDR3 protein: CASSELAGGYNEQFF

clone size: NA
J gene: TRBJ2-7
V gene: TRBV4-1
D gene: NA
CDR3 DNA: TGCGCCAGCAGCCAACCCCGGGGTAGCGGAAGCTCCTACGAGCAGTACTTC
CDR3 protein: CASSQPRGSGSSYEQYF

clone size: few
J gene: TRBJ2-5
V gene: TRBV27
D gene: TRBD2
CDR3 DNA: TGTGCCAGCCGGGGACTAGCGGGACGAGAGACCCAGTACTTC
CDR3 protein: CASRGLAGRETQYF